This TCR beta chain was profiled in a study of beta chain features in type 1 diabetes. The overall study: The study examined around 99,000,000 sorted cells across all samples. General study findings and limits: A cDNA-based sequencing approach could over-represent cells with high TCR expression.

Reverse transcribing all isolated RNA meant expressed TCRB transcripts were sequenced. Measured with immunoSEQ multiplex PCR; TCRdb has only the in-frame clones, and not every one. The sample records about 350,000 clones, about 18% being singletons. The V gene's germline CDR1 is SGHNT and CDR2 YYREEE (reference sequence). With V trimmed by 0 bases and J by 5 bases, 8 bases remained unmatched. The CDR3 spans 16 residues. Donors contributed one heparinised blood draw apiece, averaging about 116 mL. CD45RO/CCR7/CD25/CD127/CD95/CD27 separated CD4+ naive, central memory, regulatory and stem cell-like memory cells by sorting. The sample holds a few counts of this clone. Its antigen is as yet unknown.

The chain uses TRBV5-4 and TRBJ2-5, with TRBD2 identical over 9 bases. This TCR was sampled from a woman between 18 and 29 years old in good health. The sequencing input was naive CD4+ T cells from blood. In DNA, the CDR3 is TGTGCCAGCAGCTTGGAATTAGCGGGGGCCCGGGAGACCCAGTACTTC. Its protein product is CASSLELAGARETQYF.